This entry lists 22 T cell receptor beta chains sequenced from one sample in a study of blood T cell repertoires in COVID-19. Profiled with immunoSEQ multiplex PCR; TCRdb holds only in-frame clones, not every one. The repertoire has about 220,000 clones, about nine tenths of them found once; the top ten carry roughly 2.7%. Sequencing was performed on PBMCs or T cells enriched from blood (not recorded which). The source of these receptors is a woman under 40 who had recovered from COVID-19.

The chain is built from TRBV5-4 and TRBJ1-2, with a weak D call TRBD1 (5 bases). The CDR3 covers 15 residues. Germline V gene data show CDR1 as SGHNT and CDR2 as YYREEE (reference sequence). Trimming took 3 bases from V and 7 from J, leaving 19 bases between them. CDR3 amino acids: CASSSPGGSLGGYTF. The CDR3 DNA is TGTGCCAGCAGCTCCCCCGGGGGAAGTCTAGGTGGCTACACCTTC. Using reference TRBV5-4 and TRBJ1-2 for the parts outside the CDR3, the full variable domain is ETGVTQSPTHLIKTRGQQVTLRCSSQSGHNTVSWYQQALGQGPQFIFQYYREEENGRGNFPPRFSGLQFPNYSSELNVNALELDDSALYLCASSSPGGSLGGYTFGSGTRLTVV.

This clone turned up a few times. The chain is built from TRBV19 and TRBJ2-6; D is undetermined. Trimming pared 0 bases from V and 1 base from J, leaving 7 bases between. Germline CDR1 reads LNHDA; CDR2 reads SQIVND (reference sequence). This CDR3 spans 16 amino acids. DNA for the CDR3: TGTGCCAGTAGTATAGATGGAGTATCTGGGGCCAACGTCCTGACTTTC. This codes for CASSIDGVSGANVLTF.

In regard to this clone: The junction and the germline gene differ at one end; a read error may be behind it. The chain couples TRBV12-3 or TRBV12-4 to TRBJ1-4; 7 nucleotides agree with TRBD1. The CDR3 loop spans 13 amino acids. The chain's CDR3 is CASSSQNRDSTTF. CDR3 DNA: TGTGCCAGCAGTTCTCAAAACCGGGACAGTACGACTTTT.

The CDR3 loop is CASSQGGGSGYTF. The CDR3 DNA follows: TGCGCCAGCAGCCAAGGAGGGGGAAGTGGCTACACCTTC. The chain joins TRBV4-3 to TRBJ1-2; TRBD1 is a possible D gene (6 bases). V was shortened by 1 base and J by 7 bases, with 10 bases between the two germline ends. Germline CDR1 reads LGHNA; CDR2 reads YSLEER. The CDR3 has 13 residues.

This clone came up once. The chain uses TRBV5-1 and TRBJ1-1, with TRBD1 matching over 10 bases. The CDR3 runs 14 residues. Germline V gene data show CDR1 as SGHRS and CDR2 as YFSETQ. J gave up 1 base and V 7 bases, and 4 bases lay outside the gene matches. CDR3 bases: TGCGCCAGCCGACAGGGGGCGGCGAACACTGAAGCTTTCTTT. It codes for CASRQGAANTEAFF.

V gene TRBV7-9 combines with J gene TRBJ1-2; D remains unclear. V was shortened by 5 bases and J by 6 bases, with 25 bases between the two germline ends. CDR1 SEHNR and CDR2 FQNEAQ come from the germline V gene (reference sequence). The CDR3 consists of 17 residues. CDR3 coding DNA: TGTGCCAGCAGCCATACAGCAGGCGACCCCCTAGCTAATGGCTACACCTTC. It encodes CASSHTAGDPLANGYTF.

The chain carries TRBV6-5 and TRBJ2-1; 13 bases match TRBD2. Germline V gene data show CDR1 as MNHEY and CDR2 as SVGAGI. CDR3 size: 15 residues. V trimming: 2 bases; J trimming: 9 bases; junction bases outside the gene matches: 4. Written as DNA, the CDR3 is TGTGCCAGCAGTTACACGAGACTAGCGGGGGGTGAGCAGTTCTTC. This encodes CASSYTRLAGGEQFF.

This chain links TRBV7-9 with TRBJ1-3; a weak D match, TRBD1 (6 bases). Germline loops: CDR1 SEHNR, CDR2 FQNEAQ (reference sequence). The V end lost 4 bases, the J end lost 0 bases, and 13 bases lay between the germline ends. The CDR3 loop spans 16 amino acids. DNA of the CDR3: TGTGCCAGCAGCTGGTCCAGGGGAGTCTCTGGAAACACCATATATTTT. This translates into CASSWSRGVSGNTIYF.

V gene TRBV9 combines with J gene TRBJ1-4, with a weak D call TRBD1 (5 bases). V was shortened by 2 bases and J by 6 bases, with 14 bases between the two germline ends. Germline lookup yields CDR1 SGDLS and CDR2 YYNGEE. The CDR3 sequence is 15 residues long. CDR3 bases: TGTGCCAGCAGCGTGACAGTTAAGCGGGATGAAAAACTGTTTTTT. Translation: CASSVTVKRDEKLFF.

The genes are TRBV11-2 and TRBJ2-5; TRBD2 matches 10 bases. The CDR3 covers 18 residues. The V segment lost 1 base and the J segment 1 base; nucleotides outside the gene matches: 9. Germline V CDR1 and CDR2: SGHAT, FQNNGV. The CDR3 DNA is TGTGCCAGCAGCTTAGCGAGAGGTAGCGGGGGGTTCCAAGAGACCCAGTACTTC. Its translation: CASSLARGSGGFQETQYF.

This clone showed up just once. The DNA for the CDR3 is TGTGCCAGCAGCCAAGATTCAAAGGGGCGCGGGACTAACTATGGCTACACCTTC. Translated: CASSQDSKGRGTNYGYTF. The J gene is TRBJ1-2, the V gene TRBV3-1 (or the pseudogene TRBV3-2); maybe TRBD1 (5 bases). The CDR3 extends over 18 amino acids. The V gene's germline CDR1 is LGHDT and CDR2 YNNKEL (reference sequence). Trimming pared 0 bases from V and 0 bases from J, leaving 17 bases between.

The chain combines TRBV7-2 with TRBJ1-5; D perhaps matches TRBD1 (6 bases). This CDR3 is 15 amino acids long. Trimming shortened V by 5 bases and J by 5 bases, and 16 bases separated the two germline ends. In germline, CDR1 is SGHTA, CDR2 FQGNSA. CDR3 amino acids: CASSLGGHRDQPQHF. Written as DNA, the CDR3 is TGTGCCAGCAGCCTAGGGGGGCACAGGGATCAGCCCCAGCATTTT.

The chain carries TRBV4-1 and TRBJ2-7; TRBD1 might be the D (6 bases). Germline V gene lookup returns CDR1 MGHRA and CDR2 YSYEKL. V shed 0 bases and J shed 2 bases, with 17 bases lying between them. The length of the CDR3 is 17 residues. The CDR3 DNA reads TGCGCCAGCAGCCAAGACGCAAGATTACAGGGTCCCTACGAGCAGTACTTC. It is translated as CASSQDARLQGPYEQYF.

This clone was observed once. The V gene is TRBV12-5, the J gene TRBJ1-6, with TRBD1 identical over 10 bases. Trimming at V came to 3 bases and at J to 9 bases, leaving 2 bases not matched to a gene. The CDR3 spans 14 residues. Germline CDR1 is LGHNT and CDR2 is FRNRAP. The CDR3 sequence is CASGFGDRGSPLHF. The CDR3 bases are TGTGCTAGTGGTTTTGGGGACAGGGGTTCACCCCTCCACTTT.

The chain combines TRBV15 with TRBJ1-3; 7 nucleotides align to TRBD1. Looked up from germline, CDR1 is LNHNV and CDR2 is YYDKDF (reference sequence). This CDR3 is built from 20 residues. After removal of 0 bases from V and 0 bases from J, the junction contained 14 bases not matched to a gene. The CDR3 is CATSRDYRGTEWFSGNTIYF. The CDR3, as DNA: TGTGCCACCAGCAGAGACTACAGGGGTACCGAGTGGTTCTCTGGAAACACCATATATTTT.

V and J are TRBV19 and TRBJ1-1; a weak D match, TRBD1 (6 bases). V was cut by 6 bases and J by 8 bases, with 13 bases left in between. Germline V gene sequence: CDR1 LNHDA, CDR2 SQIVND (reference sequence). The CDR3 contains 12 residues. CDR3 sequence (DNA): TGTGCCAGTAGCCGACAGGAGTCCGAAGCTTTCTTT. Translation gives CASSRQESEAFF.

The CDR3: CASNYYGYTF. The DNA of the CDR3 is TGTGCCAGCAACTATTATGGCTACACCTTC. The chain carries TRBV28 and TRBJ1-2; the D is unclear. The V gene lost 7 bases and the J gene lost 5 bases, with 5 bases spanning the gap. The CDR3 is 10 residues long. CDR1 MDHEN and CDR2 SYDVKM come from the germline V gene.

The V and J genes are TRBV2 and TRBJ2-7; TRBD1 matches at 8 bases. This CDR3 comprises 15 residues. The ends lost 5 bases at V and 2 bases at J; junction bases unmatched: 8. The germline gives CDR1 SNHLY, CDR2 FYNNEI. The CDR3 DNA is TGTGCCAGCAGTTCCTCCGGGACAGGAGCCTACGAGCAGTACTTC. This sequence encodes CASSSSGTGAYEQYF.

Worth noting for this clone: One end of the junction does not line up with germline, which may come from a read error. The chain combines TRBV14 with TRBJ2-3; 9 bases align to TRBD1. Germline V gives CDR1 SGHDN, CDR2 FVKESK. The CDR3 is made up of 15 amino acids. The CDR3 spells CASRQAGTGQDTQYF. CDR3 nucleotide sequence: TGTGCCAGCAGGCAAGCCGGGACAGGGCAAGATACGCAGTATTTT.

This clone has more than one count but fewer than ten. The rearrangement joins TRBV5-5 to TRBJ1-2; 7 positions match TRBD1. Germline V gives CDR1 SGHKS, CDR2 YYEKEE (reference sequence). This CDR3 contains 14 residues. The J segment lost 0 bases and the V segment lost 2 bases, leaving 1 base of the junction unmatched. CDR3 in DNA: TGTGCCAGCAGCTTAGGACAGGCTAACTATGGCTACACCTTC. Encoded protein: CASSLGQANYGYTF.

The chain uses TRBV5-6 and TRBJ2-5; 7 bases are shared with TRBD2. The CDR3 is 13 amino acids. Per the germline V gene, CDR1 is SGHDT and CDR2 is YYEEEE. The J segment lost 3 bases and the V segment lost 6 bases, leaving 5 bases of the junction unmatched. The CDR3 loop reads CASNRGGEETQYF. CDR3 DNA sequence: TGTGCCAGCAACCGCGGGGGAGAAGAGACCCAGTACTTC.

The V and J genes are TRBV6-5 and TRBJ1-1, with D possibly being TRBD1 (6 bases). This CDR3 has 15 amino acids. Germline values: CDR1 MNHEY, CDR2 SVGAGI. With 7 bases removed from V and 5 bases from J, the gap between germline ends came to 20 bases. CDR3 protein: CASIDNQGRMTEAFF. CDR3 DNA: TGTGCCAGCATCGATAACCAGGGGAGAATGACTGAAGCTTTCTTT.